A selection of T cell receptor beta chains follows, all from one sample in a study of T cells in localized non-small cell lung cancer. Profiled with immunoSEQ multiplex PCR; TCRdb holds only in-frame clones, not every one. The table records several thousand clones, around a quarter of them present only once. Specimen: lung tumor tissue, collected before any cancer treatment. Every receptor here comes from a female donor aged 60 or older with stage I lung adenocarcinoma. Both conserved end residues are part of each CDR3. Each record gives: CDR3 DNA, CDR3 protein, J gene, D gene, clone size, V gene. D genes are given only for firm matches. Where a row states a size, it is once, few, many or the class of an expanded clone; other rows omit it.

TGTGCCAGCAGTTACTCCCGGGGCGGGGTTTCTGGGGCCAACGTCCTGACTTTC,CASSYSRGGVSGANVLTF,TRBJ2-6,.,.,TRBV6-8
TGTGCCAGCAGTTACGGGATAGGGGCGGGAGGGCCAGGTGAGCAGTTCTTC,CASSYGIGAGGPGEQFF,TRBJ2-1,TRBD2,few,TRBV6-8
TGTGCCAGCTCCTCGGGCCCCTGGAGCGAAAAACTGTTTTTT,CASSSGPWSEKLFF,TRBJ1-4,.,.,TRBV18
TGTGCCAGCAGTGGTCAGGGCTCTGGAAACACCATATATTTT,CASSGQGSGNTIYF,TRBJ1-3,.,.,TRBV6-8
TGTGCCAGCAGTCACCACAGGGGGGTCGGCGACGAGCAGTACTTC,CASSHHRGVGDEQYF,TRBJ2-7,TRBD1,.,TRBV28
TGTGCCAGCAGCTTAATGGTAGCGGGAGGGCCTAGTACAGATACGCAGTATTTT,CASSLMVAGGPSTDTQYF,TRBJ2-3,TRBD2,large,TRBV11-3
TGTGCCAGTAGTATATATTCGTCTACCTACAATGAGCAGTTCTTC,CASSIYSSTYNEQFF,TRBJ2-1,.,.,TRBV19
TGTGCCAGCAGTGCAACGACAGCCACAGATACGCAGTATTTT,CASSATTATDTQYF,TRBJ2-3,.,medium-sized,TRBV6-8
TGTGCCAGCAGCCCCCGCGGTGACTCCTACGAGCAGTACTTC,CASSPRGDSYEQYF,TRBJ2-7,.,few,TRBV9
TGTGCCAGCCGTGGAGGTGATCATAGCAATCAGCCCCAGCATTTT,CASRGGDHSNQPQHF,TRBJ1-5,.,.,TRBV11-3
TGTGCCAGCAGAGCCGGTGGTGGGCAGGGGAAGAGAGGCAATCAGCCCCAGCATTTT,CASRAGGGQGKRGNQPQHF,TRBJ1-5,.,.,TRBV6-8
TGTGCCAGCAGTTACTCATACGGTAGCAATCAGCCCCAGCATTTT,CASSYSYGSNQPQHF,TRBJ1-5,.,.,TRBV6-8
TGTGCCAGCACTCCATCGACCCCGAGCTCCTACAATGAGCAGTTCTTC,CASTPSTPSSYNEQFF,TRBJ2-1,.,few,TRBV28
TGTGCCAGCTCCGGGACAGTCAATGAAAAACTGTTTTTT,CASSGTVNEKLFF,TRBJ1-4,TRBD1,few,TRBV19
TGTGCCAGCAGGGGGACAGGGGTGTACTACGAGCAGTACTTC,CASRGTGVYYEQYF,TRBJ2-7,TRBD1,.,TRBV6-8
TGTGCCAGCAGTGAAGCGGCTAGCGGGGTGGCGGACTTC,CASSEAASGVADF,TRBJ2-5,TRBD2,.,TRBV9
TGCAGCGTTGATTTGAGGACAGACTATGGCTACACCTTC,CSVDLRTDYGYTF,TRBJ1-2,.,.,TRBV29-1
TGTGCCAGCAGCTTAGGGGCAGGAGCCTACGAGCAGTACTTC,CASSLGAGAYEQYF,TRBJ2-7,.,.,TRBV11-3
TGTGCCAGCAGCTCCGGGACAGGGTACTATGGCTACACCTTC,CASSSGTGYYGYTF,TRBJ1-2,TRBD1,medium-sized,TRBV11-3
TGTGCCAGCAACCTAGCGGGAGTAGGCGAGCAGTACTTC,CASNLAGVGEQYF,TRBJ2-7,TRBD2,few,TRBV28
TGTGCCAGCAGTTTTAGGGGAGAGGAGACCCAGTACTTC,CASSFRGEETQYF,TRBJ2-5,.,.,TRBV28
TGTGCCAGCAGTGAAGCGAAAGGGGGCTACAATGAGCAGTTCTTC,CASSEAKGGYNEQFF,TRBJ2-1,.,medium-sized,TRBV6-1
TGTGCCAGTAGTTGGACTAGCGAATTACGGGAGACCCAGTACTTC,CASSWTSELRETQYF,TRBJ2-5,TRBD2,few,TRBV19
TGTGCCAGCAGCAAGGGAGCTAGCAATCAGCCCCAGCATTTT,CASSKGASNQPQHF,TRBJ1-5,.,.,TRBV9
TGTGCCAGCAGCTTAATGCAGGGCCCCTACGAGCAGTACTTC,CASSLMQGPYEQYF,TRBJ2-7,.,.,TRBV11-3
TGTGCCAGCAGCTTTGACTCCAGGAATTCACCCCTCCACTTT,CASSFDSRNSPLHF,TRBJ1-6,.,medium-sized,TRBV11-3
TGTGCCAGCAGCTTATTTTCGGCAGGGGGGGCCGAGGAGCAGTTCTTC,CASSLFSAGGAEEQFF,TRBJ2-1,.,few,TRBV11-3
TGTGCCAGCTCACAGACCGGGGGGCAGGATTCCTACGAGCAGTACTTC,CASSQTGGQDSYEQYF,TRBJ2-7,.,.,TRBV18
TGTGCCAGCAGCATTCCAGGGCGGGTAGCCTACGAGCAGTACTTC,CASSIPGRVAYEQYF,TRBJ2-7,.,.,TRBV28
TGCGCCAGCAGCTTGGCGGCGGGCGGGAGGGCTTTCGAGACCCAGTACTTC,CASSLAAGGRAFETQYF,TRBJ2-5,TRBD2,few,TRBV5-1
TGTGCCAGTAGTCGGACTAGCGGGGGGGAAGAGACCCAGTACTTC,CASSRTSGGEETQYF,TRBJ2-5,TRBD2,few,TRBV19
TGTGCCACCAGCGCCCGTAGCGGGAGCTCCTACGAGCAGTACTTC,CATSARSGSSYEQYF,TRBJ2-7,TRBD2,.,TRBV15
TGTGCCAGCTCACCTTGGGGAGTTGGGGATGAGCAGTACTTC,CASSPWGVGDEQYF,TRBJ2-7,.,.,TRBV18
TGTGCCAGTAGTATTTTCGCAGGAAACACTGAAGCTTTCTTT,CASSIFAGNTEAFF,TRBJ1-1,.,.,TRBV19
TGTGCCAGTAGTAGTAGACAGGGTCAAAAGAACACCATATATTTT,CASSSRQGQKNTIYF,TRBJ1-3,TRBD1,few,TRBV19
TGTGCCAGCAGCTTAAACCCCCCGGGTCTGGGGGCCAACGTCCTGACTTTC,CASSLNPPGLGANVLTF,TRBJ2-6,.,.,TRBV7-4